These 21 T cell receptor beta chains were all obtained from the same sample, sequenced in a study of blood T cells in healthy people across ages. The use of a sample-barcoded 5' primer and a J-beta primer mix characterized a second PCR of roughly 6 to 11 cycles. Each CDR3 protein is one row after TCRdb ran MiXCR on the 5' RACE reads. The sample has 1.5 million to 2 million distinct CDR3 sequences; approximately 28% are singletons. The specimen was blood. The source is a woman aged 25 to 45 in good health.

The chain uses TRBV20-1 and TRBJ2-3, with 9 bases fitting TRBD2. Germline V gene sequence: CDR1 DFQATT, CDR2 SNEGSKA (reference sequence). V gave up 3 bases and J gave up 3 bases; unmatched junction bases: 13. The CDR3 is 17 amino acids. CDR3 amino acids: CSASPRNGGGATDTQYF. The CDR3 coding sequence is TGCAGTGCTAGCCCCCGAAATGGCGGGGGGGCAACAGATACGCAGTATTTT.

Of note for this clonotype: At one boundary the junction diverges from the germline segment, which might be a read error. This chain's CDR3 is CAGSHLTANYGYTF. The CDR3 DNA is TGTGCCGGCAGCCATCTTACAGCTAACTATGGCTACACCTTC. This rearrangement joins TRBV3-1 to TRBJ1-2; D gene uncertain. This CDR3 is built from 14 residues. In germline, CDR1 is LGHDT, CDR2 YNNKEL (reference sequence).

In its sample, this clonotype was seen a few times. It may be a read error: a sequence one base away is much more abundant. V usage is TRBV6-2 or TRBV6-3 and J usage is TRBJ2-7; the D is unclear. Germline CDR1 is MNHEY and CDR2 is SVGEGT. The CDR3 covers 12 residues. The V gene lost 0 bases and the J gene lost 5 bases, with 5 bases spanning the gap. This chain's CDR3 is CASSYSRNEQYF. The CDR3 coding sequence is TGTGCCAGCAGTTACTCGAGGAACGAGCAGTACTTC.

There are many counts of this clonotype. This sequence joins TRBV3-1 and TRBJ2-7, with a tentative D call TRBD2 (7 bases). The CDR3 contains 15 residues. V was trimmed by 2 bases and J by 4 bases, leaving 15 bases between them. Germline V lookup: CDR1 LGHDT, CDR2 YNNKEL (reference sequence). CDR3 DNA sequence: TGTGCCAGCAGCCAATTTAGGACAGCGGGGTACGAGCAGTACTTC. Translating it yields CASSQFRTAGYEQYF.

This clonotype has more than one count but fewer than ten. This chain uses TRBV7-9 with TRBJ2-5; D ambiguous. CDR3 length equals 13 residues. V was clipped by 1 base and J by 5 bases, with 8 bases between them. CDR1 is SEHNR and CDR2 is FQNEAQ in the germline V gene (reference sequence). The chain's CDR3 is CASSLVLVETQYF. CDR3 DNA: TGTGCCAGCAGCTTAGTGCTCGTGGAGACCCAGTACTTC.

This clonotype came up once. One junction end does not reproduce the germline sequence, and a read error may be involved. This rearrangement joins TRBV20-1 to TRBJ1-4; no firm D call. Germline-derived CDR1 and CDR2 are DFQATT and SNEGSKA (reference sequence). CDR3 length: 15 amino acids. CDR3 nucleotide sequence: TGCAGTGCTAGCACCCCGGGTTTCTTGGGCGAAAAACGGTTTTTT. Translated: CSASTPGFLGEKRFF.

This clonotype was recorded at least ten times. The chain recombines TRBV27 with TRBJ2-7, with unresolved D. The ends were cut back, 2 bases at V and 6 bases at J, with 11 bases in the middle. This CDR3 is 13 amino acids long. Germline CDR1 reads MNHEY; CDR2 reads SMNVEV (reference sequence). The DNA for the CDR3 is TGTGCCAGCAGTTTAGCGGCCAGCAGCGAGCAGTACTTC. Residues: CASSLAASSEQYF.

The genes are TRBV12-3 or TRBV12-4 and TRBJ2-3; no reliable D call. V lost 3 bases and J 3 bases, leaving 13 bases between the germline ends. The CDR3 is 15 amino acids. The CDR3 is CASSLLGVRTDTQYF. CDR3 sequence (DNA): TGTGCCAGCAGTTTGTTAGGAGTTAGAACAGATACGCAGTATTTT.

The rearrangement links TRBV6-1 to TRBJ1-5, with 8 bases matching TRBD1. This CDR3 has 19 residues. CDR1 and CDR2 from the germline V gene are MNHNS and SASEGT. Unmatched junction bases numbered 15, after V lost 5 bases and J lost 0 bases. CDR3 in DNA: TGTGCCAGCAGTCCCCTGACAGGGGCGGGGGCTTATAGCAATCAGCCCCAGCATTTT. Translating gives CASSPLTGAGAYSNQPQHF.

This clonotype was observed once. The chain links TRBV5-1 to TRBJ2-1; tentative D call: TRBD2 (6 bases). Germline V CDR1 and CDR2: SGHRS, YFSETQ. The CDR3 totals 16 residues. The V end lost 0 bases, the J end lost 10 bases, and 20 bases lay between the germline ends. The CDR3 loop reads CASSLASGVGAGEQFF. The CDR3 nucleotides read TGCGCCAGCAGCTTGGCCTCGGGGGTTGGGGCCGGCGAGCAGTTCTTC.

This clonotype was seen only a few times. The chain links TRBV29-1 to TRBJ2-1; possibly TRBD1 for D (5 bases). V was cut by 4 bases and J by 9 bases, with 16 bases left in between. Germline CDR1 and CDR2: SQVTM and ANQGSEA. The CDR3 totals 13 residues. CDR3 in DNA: TGCAGCGTTGGGGCCCAAGACAGCATTGAGCAGTTCTTC. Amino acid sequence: CSVGAQDSIEQFF.

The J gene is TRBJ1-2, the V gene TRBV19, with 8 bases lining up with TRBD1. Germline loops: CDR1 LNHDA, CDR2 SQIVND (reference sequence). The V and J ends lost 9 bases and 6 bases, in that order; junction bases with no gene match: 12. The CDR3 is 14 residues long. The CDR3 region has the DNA TGTGCCAGCTCCTCGGACAGGGTGGACCATGGCTACACCTTC. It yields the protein CASSSDRVDHGYTF.

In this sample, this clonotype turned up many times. Written as DNA, the CDR3 is TGTGCCAGCAGCTTGCCCGGGGGGCATGGCTACACCTTC. Its translation is CASSLPGGHGYTF. The chain has TRBV5-5 and TRBJ1-2, with D possibly matching TRBD1 (6 bases). CDR1 and CDR2 from the germline V gene are SGHKS and YYEKEE (reference sequence). This CDR3 contains 13 residues. The V end was cut by 1 base, the J end by 6 bases, with 10 bases between.

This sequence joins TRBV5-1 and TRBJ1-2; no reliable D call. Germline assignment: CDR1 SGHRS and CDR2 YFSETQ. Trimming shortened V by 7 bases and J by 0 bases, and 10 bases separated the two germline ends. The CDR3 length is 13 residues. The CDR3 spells CASRGDPNYGYTF. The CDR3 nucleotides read TGCGCCAGCCGGGGTGATCCTAACTATGGCTACACCTTC.

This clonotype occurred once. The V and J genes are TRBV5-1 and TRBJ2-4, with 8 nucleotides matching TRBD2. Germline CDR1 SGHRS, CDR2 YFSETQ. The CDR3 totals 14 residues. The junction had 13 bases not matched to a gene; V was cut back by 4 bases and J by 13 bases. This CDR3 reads CASSPIAGYDEQYF. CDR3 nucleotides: TGCGCCAGCAGCCCAATAGCGGGATACGATGAGCAGTACTTC.

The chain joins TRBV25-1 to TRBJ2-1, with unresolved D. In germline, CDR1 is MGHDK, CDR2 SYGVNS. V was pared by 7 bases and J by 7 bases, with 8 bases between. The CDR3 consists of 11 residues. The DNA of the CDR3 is TGTGCCAGCACTGTCCTTAATGAGCAGTTCTTC. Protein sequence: CASTVLNEQFF.

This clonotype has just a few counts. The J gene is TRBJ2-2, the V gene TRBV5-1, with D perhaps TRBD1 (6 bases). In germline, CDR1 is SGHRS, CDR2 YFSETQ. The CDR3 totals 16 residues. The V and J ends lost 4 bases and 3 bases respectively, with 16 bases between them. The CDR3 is CASSIGQTSYTGELFF. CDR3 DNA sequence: TGCGCCAGCAGCATAGGACAGACCTCATACACCGGGGAGCTGTTTTTT.

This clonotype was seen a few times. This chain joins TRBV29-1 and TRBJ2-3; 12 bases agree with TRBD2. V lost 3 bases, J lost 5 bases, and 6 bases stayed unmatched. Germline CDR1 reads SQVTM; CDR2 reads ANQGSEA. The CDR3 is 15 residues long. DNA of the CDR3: TGCAGCGTTGAGGCTAGCGGGGGGGCTGGAGATACGCAGTATTTT. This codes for CSVEASGGAGDTQYF.

CDR3 nucleotide sequence: TGTGCCAGCAATGAGCGGGGGGACACAGATACGCAGTATTTT. Its protein is CASNERGDTDTQYF. The rearrangement joins TRBV2 to TRBJ2-3, with TRBD2 identical over 9 bases. Germline assignment: CDR1 SNHLY and CDR2 FYNNEI. There are 14 residues in the CDR3. With 7 bases clipped from V and 2 bases from J, the junction kept 4 bases outside the gene matches.

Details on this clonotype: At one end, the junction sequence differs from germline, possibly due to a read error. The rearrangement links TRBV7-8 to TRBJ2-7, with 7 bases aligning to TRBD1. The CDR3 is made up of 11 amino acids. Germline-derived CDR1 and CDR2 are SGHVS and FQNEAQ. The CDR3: CASSLTGAADF. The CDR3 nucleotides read TGTGCCAGCAGCCTAACAGGGGCCGCTGACTTC.

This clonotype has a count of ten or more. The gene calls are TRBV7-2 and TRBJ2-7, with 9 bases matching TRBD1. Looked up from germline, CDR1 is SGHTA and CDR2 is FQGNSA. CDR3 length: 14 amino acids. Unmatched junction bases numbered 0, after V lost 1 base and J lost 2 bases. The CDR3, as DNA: TGTGCCAGCAGCTTAGACAGGGGGCCCTACGAGCAGTACTTC. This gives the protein CASSLDRGPYEQYF.